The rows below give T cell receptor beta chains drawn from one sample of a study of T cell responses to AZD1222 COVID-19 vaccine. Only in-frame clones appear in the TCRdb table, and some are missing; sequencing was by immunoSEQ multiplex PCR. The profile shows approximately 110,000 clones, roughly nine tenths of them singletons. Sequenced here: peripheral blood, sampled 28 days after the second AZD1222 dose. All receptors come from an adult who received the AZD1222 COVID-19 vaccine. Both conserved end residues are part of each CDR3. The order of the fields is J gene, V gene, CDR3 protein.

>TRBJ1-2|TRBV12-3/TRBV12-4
CASSSGQTYGYTF
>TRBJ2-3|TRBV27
CASSLTGAADTQYF
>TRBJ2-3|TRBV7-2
CASSLRDSGDTQYF
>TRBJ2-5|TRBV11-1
CASSLPTVSKTQYF
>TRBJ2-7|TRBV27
CASSALPTGINSYEQYF
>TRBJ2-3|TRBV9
CASSVGTSGRADTQYF
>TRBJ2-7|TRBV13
CASSLNFYEQYF
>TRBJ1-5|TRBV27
CASSPGTVNQPQHF
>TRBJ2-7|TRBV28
CASSSRTGGAYEQYF
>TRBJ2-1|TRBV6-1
CASSRLGDSYNEQFF
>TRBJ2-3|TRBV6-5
CASRGGGGSTDTQYF
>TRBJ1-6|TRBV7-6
CASSFKDSPLHF
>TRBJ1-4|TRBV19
CASKPAQGIRGEKLFF
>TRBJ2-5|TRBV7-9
CASSQQGGSETQYF
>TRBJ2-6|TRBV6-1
CASSALGAGANVLTF
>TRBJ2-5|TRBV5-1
CASSLAGVSGSIKTQYF
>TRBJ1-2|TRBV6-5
CASIIWFKDAGYTF